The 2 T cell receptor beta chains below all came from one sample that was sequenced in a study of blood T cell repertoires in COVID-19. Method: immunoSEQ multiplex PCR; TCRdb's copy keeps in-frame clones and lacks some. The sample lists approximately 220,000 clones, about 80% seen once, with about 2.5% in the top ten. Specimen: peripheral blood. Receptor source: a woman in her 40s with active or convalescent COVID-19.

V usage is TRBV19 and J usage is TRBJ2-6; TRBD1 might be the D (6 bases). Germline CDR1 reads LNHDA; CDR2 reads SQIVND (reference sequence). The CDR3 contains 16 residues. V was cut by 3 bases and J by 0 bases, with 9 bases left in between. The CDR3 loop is CASSMNRDSGANVLTF. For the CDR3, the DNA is TGTGCCAGTAGTATGAACAGGGACTCTGGGGCCAACGTCCTGACTTTC. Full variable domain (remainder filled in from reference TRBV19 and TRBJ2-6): DGGITQSPKYLFRKEGQNVTLSCEQNLNHDAMYWYRQDPGQGLRLIYYSQIVNDFQKGDIAEGYSVSREKKESFPLTVTSAQKNPTAFYLCASSMNRDSGANVLTFGAGSRLTVL.

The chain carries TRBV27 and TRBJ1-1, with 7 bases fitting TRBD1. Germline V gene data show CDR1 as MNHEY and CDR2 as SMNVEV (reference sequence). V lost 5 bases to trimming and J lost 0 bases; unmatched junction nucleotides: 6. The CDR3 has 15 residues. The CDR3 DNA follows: TGTGCCAGCAGTACGGGGACAGAGATGAACACTGAAGCTTTCTTT. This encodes CASSTGTEMNTEAFF.